Given below is one T cell receptor (beta chain) in context. This table comes from immunoSEQ multiplex PCR, and its TCRdb copy is limited to in-frame clones, with some not included. The table shows about 130,000 clones, with 78% occurring only once. V was clipped by 4 bases and J by 2 bases, with 15 bases between them. The CDR3 length is 16 residues. The germline CDR1 and CDR2 sequences are MNHNS and SASEGT. This specimen comes from a study of blood T cell repertoires in COVID-19. The rearrangement uses TRBV6-1 and TRBJ1-5, with D perhaps TRBD1 (5 bases). This sequence originates from a man aged 55-75 years who had recovered from COVID-19. Sequencing was performed on peripheral blood. Written as DNA, the CDR3 is TGTGCCAGCAGTGGGACTCCGGGGGGTCGCAATCAGCCCCAGCATTTT. Translated, it gives CASSGTPGGRNQPQHF.